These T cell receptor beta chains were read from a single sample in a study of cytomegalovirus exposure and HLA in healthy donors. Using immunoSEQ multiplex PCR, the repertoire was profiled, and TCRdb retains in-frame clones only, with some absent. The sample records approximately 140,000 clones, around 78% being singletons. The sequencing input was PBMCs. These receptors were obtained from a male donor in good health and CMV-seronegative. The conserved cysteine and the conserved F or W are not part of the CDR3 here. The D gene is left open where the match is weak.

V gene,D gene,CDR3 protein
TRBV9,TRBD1,ASSVVGQGTTEAF
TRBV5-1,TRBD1,ASSLGARTGGSYTDTQY
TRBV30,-,AWSVPRQGLPYEQY
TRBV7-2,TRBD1,ASSQTGYYEQY
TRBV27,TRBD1,ATRPTGAMNTEAF
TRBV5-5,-,ASSLNRGDTQY
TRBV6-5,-,ASSLTLLNTEAF
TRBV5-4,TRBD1,ASSSRDRESETQY
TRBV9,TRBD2,ASSVGFRTSGVSYNEQF
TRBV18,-,ASSPTGSGSYT
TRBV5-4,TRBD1,ASSEATGRTDTQY
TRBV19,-,ASSGHPYEQY
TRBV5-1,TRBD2,ASSLLLAGARDTQY
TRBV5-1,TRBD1,ASSPRTGGSYGYT
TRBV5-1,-,ASSLERDYEQY
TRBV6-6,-,ASETSSDEKLF
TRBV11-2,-,ASSLDSGYTGELF
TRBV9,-,ASSVGALYGYT
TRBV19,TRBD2,ASSWTSGIVGNEQF
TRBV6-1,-,ASSEGPANYGYT
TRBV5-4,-,ASSLKSGPYEQY
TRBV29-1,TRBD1,SVDQTGRNEKLF
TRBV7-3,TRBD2,ASSILAGNTGELF
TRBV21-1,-,ASSKRGGTGNASDQPQH
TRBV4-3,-,ASSQVGARGSYGYT
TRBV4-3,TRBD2,ASSQDLVLAGADTQY
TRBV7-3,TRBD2,ASSLTRAQRGPDTQY
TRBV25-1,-,ASSEYTGRGTEAF
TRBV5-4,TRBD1,ASSLGQGGLAGGYT
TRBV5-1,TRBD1,ASSLATGDGNTIY
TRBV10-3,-,AISETSSGVGETQY
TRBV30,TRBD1,ALTGADTEAF
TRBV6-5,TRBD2,ASRKQSGAVYEQY
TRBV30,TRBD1,AWDRVADSPLH
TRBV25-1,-,ASSEYGAPANYGYT
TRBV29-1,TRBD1,SVKGGSGTGIESTEAF
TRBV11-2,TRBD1,ASSSRQGNEQF
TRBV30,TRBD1,AWSVDGAGGTIY
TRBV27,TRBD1,ASSSRTGGRTEAF
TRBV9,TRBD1,ASSTNRQGTEAF
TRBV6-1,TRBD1,ASSPGGSSTDTQY
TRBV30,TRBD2,SWWVRTSGGSEQF
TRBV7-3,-,ASSLRGVGETQY
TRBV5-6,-,ASSLPTRDIYNEQF
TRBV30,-,AWSGGGNTEAF
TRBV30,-,AWSPEKGYT
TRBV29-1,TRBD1,SVVEGTGSYGYT
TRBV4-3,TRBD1,ASSQVSGGRSGNTIY
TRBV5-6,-,ASSLEGSNQPQH
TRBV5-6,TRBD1,ASTIVGTALLGYP
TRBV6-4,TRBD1,ASSATGGEQF
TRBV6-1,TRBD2,ASSVTSGGTTYEQY
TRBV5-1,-,ASSLVSTLYNEQF
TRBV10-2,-,ASRTDSSTDTQY
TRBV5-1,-,ASSLDGSPLH
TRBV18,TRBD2,ASSPGLAGGPDTQY
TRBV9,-,ASSVVGAGRFQPQH